The source of this TCR beta chain is a study of lymphopenia after photon versus proton radiotherapy. A note on this clone: Its antigen is not identified.

The study, taken as a whole, reports: Only patients who died were analyzed for survival; proton advantage is unproven. Post-nadir TCR diversity decline inversely tracked overall survival among those who died. Relative stability marked proton patients; photon patients lost diversity and naive cells.

Some clones are missing from TCRdb's copy, which holds only in-frame ones; the method was immunoSEQ multiplex PCR. The sample lists approximately 30,000 clones, 94% occurring once. The CDR3 is made up of 13 amino acids. The germline V gene encodes CDR1 GTSNPN and CDR2 SVGIG (reference sequence). The germline V and J ends were trimmed by 3 bases and 1 base, with 9 bases remaining between them. This TCR was sampled from a woman aged 45-60 years with cholangiocarcinoma. The V and J genes are TRBV30 and TRBJ1-1; possible D gene TRBD1, 6 bases. The source material was peripheral blood, sampled from a patient treated with photon-based radiotherapy. The DNA for the CDR3 is TGTGCCTGGAGCGGACAGACGAACACTGAAGCTTTCTTT. Translating gives CAWSGQTNTEAFF.